This TCR beta chain was sequenced for a study of CD8 T cells in Susac syndrome. Study-wide points: The authors acknowledged that their TCR sequencing and HLA analysis involved a relatively small number of individuals. The authors found no clonal expansion in Susac syndrome CD4+ T cell repertoires.

On this clonotype: The antigen remains unidentified.

RNA totalling 0.5 to 1 ug underwent reverse transcription with random hexamers. By means of immunoSEQ multiplex PCR, TCR beta CDR3 spanning 54 Vbeta and 13 Jbeta underwent amplification. TCRdb re-called the immunoSEQ multiplex PCR reads through MiXCR, storing one row per CDR3 protein. This sample yields approximately 260,000 distinct CDR3 sequences, of which 90% to 96% are seen a single time; around 0.1% belongs to the top ten. The V and J ends lost 0 bases and 2 bases, in that order; junction bases with no gene match: 2. Germline V gene data show CDR1 as MNHEY and CDR2 as SVGAGI. The CDR3 has 15 residues. Isolation of CD8+ and CD4+ T cells was performed negatively, whereas enrichment of TEMRA cells was done by FACS.

V usage is TRBV6-5 and J usage is TRBJ2-7, with 9 bases identical to TRBD2. Sequenced: CD4+ T cells from PBMCs. This sequence originates from a human donor with Susac syndrome. CDR3 amino acids: CASSYSASGAYEQYF. CDR3 DNA sequence: TGTGCCAGCAGTTACTCGGCTAGCGGGGCCTACGAGCAGTACTTC.